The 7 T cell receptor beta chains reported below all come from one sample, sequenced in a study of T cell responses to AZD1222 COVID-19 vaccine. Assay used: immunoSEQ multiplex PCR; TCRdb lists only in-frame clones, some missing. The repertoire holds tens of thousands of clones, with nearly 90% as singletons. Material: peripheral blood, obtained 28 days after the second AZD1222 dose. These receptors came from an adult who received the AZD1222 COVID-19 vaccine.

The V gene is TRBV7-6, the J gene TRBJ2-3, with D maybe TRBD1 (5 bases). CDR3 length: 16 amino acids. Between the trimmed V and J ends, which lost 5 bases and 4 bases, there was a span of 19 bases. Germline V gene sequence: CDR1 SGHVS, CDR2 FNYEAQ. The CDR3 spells CASSKSGYSKADTQYF. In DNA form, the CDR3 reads TGTGCCAGCAGCAAATCAGGGTATAGTAAGGCAGATACGCAGTATTTT.

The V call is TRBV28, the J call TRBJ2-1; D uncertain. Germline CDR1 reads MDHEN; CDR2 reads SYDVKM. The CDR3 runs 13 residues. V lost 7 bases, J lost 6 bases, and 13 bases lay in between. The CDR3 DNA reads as TGTGCCAGCACAGACCCCCTGGGCAATGAGCAGTTCTTC. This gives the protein CASTDPLGNEQFF.

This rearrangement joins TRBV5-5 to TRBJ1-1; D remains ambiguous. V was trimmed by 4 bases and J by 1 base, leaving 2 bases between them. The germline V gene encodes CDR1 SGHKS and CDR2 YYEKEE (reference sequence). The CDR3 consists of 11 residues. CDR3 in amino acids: CASSRNTEAFF. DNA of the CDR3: TGTGCCAGCAGCAGGAACACTGAAGCTTTCTTT.

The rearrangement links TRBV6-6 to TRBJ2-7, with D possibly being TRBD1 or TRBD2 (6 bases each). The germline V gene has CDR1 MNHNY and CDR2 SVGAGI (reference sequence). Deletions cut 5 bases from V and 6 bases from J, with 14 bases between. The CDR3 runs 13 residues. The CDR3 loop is CASSPASGAEQYV. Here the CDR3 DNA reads TGTGCCAGCAGTCCCGCTTCGGGGGCCGAGCAGTACGTC.

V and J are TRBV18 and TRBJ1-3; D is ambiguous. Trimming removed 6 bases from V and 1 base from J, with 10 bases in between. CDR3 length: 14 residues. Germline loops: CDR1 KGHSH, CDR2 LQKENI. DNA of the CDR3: TGTGCCAGCTCCCCGAAAGTTTCTGGAAACACCATATATTTT. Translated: CASSPKVSGNTIYF.

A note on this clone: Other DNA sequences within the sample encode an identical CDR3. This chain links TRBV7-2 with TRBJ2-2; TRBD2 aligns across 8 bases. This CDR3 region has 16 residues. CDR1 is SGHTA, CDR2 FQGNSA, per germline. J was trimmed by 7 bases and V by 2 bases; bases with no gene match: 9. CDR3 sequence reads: CASSLRPGGRGGELFF. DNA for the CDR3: TGTGCCAGCAGCTTAAGGCCGGGGGGGAGAGGCGGGGAGCTGTTTTTT.

The CDR3 reads CASSSDRGLQETQYF. CDR3 DNA sequence: TGTGCCAGCAGTTCAGACAGGGGGCTACAGGAGACCCAGTACTTC. This chain connects TRBV2 to TRBJ2-5; 10 nucleotides line up with TRBD1. J lost 5 bases, V lost 5 bases, and 8 bases had no gene match. CDR1 and CDR2 from the germline V gene are SNHLY and FYNNEI. This CDR3 contains 15 residues.